This T cell receptor beta chain is from a study of human CD8 memory T cell subsets. From duplicate vials of about 160,000 sorted CD8+ T cells per subset, RNA was isolated. TCR beta was sequenced from UMI-tagged 5' RACE libraries. No DNA is given; TCRdb re-called the 5' RACE reads and lists each CDR3 protein once. The sample has about 6,200 distinct CDR3 sequences. Germline values: CDR1 SQVTM, CDR2 ANQGSEA. The length of the CDR3 is 14 residues. Sequenced input: CD8+ effector memory T cells (TEM) sorted from PBMCs. The subset denotes: effector memory CD8 T cells, CCR7- CD45RO+ CD95+. V and J are TRBV29-1 and TRBJ2-5. The sequence came from a human donor in good health. The CDR3: CSVEGTAFQETQYF.